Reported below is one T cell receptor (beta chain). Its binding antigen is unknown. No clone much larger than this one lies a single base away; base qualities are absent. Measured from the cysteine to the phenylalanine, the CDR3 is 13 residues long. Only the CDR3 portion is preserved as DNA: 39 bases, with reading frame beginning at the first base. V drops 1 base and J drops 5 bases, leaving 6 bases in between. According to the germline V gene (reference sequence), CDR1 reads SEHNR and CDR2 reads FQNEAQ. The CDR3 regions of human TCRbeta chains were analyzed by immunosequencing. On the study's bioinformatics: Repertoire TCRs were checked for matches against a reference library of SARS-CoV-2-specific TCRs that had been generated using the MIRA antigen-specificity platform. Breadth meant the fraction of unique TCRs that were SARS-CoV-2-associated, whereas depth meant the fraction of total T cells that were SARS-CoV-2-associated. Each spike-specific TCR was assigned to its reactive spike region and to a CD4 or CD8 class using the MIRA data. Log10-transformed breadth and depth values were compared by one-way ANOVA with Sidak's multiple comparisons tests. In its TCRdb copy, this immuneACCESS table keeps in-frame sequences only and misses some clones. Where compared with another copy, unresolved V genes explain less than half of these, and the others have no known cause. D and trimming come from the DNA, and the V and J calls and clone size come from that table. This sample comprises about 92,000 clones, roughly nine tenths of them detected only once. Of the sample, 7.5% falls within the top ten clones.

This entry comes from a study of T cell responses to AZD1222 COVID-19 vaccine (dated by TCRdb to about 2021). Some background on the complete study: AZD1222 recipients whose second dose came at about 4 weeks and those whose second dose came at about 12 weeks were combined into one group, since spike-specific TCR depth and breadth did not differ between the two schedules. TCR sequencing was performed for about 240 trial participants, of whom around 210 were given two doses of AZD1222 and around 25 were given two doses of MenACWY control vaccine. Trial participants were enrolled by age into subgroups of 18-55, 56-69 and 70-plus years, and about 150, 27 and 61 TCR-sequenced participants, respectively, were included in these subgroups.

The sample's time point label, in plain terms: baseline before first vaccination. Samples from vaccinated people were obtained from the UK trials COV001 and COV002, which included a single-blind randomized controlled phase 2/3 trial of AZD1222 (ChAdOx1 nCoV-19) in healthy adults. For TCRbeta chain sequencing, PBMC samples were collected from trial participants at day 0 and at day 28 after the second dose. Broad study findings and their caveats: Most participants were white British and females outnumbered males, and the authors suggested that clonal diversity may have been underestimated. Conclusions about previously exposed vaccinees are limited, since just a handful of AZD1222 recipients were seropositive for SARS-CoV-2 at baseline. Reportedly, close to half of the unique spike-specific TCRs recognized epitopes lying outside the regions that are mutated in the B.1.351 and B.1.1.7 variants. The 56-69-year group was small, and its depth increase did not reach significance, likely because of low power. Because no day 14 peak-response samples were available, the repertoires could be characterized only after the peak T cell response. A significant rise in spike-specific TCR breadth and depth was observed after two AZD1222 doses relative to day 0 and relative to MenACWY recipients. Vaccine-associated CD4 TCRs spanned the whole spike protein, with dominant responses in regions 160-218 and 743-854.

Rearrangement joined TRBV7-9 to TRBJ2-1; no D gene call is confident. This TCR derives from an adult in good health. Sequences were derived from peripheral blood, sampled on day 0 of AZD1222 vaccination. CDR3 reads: CASSLGADNEQFF. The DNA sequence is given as TGTGCCAGCAGCTTAGGGGCAGACAATGAGCAGTTCTTC.